These 14 T cell receptor beta chains were all obtained from the same sample, sequenced in a study of CXCR3-negative and CXCR3-positive naive CD8 T cells. Study-wide results and caveats: CXCR3-expressing naive cells carried TRB CDR3s more hydrophobic than those of CXCR3-negative naive cells.

Carrying UMI labels, the TRB cDNA libraries were prepared through 5' RACE. TCRdb reprocessed the 5' RACE reads and reports one entry per CDR3 protein, with no DNA. The sample totals 84,000 or so distinct CDR3 sequences. What these receptors recognize is not known. Sequenced sample: naive CXCR3+ CD8+ T cells from blood. This sample's subset: CD45RO-CCR7+CD27+CD95- naive CD8+ T cells expressing CXCR3 (TNR3+). The receptors derive from a human donor in good health. Some clones in this sample may be carry-over from other donors' samples.

The gene calls are TRBV29-1 and TRBJ2-3; TCRdb gives TRBD2 as the D gene, but with no DNA this cannot be confirmed. The germline CDR1 and CDR2 sequences are SQVTM and ANQGSEA. The CDR3 length is 15 residues. The CDR3 spells CSGDWAGGLTDTQYF.

V gene TRBV29-1 combines with J gene TRBJ2-5. This CDR3 is 13 amino acids long. Germline loops: CDR1 SQVTM, CDR2 ANQGSEA. CDR3 amino acids: CSVTGSTQETQYF.

The gene calls are TRBV6-2 or TRBV6-3 and TRBJ2-4; TCRdb reports TRBD2, a call that lacks DNA to check it against. The CDR3 contains 18 residues. CDR1 and CDR2 from the germline V gene are MNHEY and SVGEGT. CDR3 protein: CASSYQAGQEGLANIQYF.

The chain joins TRBV3-1 to TRBJ2-1. This CDR3 region has 12 residues. Germline CDR1 is LGHDT and CDR2 is YNNKEL (reference sequence). Here the CDR3 reads CASSQDFNEQFF.

The chain uses TRBV12-3 or TRBV12-4 and TRBJ2-5; TCRdb's D call, TRBD1, is unchecked because there is no DNA. This CDR3 is built from 13 residues. The CDR3 loop reads CASSSGDQETQYF.

The V gene is TRBV2, the J gene TRBJ2-3. The CDR3 is made up of 13 amino acids. The germline CDR1 and CDR2 sequences are SNHLY and FYNNEI. This CDR3 reads CASSGGPTDTQYF.

The chain couples TRBV6-5 to TRBJ1-1. Germline loops: CDR1 MNHEY, CDR2 SVGAGI. The CDR3 sequence is 11 residues long. CDR3 residues: CASSNRAQAFF.

This rearrangement joins TRBV20-1 to TRBJ2-1; as DNA is missing, the TRBD1 call by TCRdb cannot be tested. This CDR3 region has 14 residues. Germline-derived CDR1 and CDR2 are DFQATT and SNEGSKA (reference sequence). The CDR3 sequence is CSAREAPGIDEQFF.

The chain carries TRBV4-3 and TRBJ2-7; TCRdb returns TRBD2, unconfirmable since there is no DNA. The CDR3 loop spans 16 amino acids. Germline V gene sequence: CDR1 LGHNA, CDR2 YSLEER. The CDR3 sequence: CASSQDLAESSYEQYF.

V is TRBV27 and J is TRBJ2-1; as DNA is missing, the TRBD1 call by TCRdb cannot be tested. CDR1 and CDR2 (germline): MNHEY, SMNVEV (reference sequence). This CDR3 is 15 amino acids long. This CDR3 reads CASSYGGGSYNEQFF.

The CDR3 spells CSITANTGELFF. The rearrangement uses TRBV29-1 and TRBJ2-2. The CDR3 loop spans 12 amino acids. Germline CDR1 reads SQVTM; CDR2 reads ANQGSEA.

V is TRBV13 and J is TRBJ2-1. CDR1 and CDR2 (germline): PRHDT, FYEKMQ (reference sequence). The CDR3 totals 15 residues. This CDR3 is CASSPAADPYNEQFF.

The chain recombines TRBV12-3 or TRBV12-4 with TRBJ2-1; TCRdb names TRBD2, which stays unverified in the absence of DNA. The CDR3 runs to 12 residues. This CDR3 is CASSFGGEEQFF.

This chain links TRBV15 with TRBJ2-1; lacking DNA, the TRBD1 call made by TCRdb goes unchecked. The CDR3 loop spans 17 amino acids. CDR1 and CDR2 (germline): LNHNV, YYDKDF (reference sequence). CDR3 sequence: CATSLRGYDSSYNEQFF.